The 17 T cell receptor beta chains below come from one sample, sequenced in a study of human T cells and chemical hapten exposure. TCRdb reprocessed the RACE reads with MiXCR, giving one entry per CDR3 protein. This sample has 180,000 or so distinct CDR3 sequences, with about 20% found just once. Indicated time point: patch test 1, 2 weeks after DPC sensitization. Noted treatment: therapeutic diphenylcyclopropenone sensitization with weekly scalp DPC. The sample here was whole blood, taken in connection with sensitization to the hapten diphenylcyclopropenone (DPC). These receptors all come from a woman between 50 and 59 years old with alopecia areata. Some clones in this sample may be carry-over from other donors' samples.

CDR3: CASRRGPGSPLHF. DNA of the CDR3: TGTGCCAGCAGAAGGGGGCCGGGGTCACCCCTCCACTTT. The chain carries TRBV2 and TRBJ1-6, with 7 bases matching TRBD1. Losses at the gene ends were 6 bases for V and 10 bases for J; bases not matched to a gene: 6. There are 13 residues in the CDR3. Germline V lookup: CDR1 SNHLY, CDR2 FYNNEI.

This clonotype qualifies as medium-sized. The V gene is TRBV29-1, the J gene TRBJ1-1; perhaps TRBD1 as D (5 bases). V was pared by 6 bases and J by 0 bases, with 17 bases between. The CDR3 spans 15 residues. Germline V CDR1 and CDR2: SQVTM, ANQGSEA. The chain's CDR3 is CSVALPGRVNTEAFF. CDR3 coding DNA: TGCAGCGTAGCCTTGCCGGGACGGGTGAACACTGAAGCTTTCTTT.

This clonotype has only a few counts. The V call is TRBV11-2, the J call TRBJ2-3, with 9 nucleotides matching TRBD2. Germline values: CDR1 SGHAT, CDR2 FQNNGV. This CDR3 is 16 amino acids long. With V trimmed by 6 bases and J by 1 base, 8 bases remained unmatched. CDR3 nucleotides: TGTGCCAGCAGTCTTAGCGGGAGAGGCGGCACAGATACGCAGTATTTT. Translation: CASSLSGRGGTDTQYF.

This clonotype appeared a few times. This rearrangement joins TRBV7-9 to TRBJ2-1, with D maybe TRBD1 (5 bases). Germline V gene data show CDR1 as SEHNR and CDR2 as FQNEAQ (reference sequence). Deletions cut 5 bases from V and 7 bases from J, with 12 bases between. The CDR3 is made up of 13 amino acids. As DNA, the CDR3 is TGTGCCAGCAGCCACCCGGCAGGGAATGAGCAGTTCTTC. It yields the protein CASSHPAGNEQFF. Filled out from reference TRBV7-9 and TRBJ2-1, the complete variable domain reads DTGVSQNPRHKITKRGQNVTFRCDPISEHNRLYWYRQTLGQGPEFLTYFQNEAQLEKSRLLSDRFSAERPKGSFSTLEIQRTEQGDSAMYLCASSHPAGNEQFFGPGTRLTVL.

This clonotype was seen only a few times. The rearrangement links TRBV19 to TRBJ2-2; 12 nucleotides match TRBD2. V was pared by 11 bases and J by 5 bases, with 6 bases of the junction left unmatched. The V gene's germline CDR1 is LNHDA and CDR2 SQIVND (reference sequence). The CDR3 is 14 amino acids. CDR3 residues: CASLAGGETGELFF. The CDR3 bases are TGTGCCTCCCTAGCGGGAGGGGAAACCGGGGAGCTGTTTTTT.

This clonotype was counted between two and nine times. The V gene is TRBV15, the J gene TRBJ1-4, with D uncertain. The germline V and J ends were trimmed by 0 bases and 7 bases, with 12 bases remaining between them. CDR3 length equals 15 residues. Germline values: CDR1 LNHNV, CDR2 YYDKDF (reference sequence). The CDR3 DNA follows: TGTGCCACCAGCAGAGATGGCGCAGTAGGTGAAAAACTGTTTTTT. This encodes CATSRDGAVGEKLFF.

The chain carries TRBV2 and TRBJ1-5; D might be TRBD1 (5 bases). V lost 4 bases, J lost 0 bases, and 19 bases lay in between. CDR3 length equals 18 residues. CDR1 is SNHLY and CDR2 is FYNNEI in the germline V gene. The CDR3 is CASSVRRAGADSNQPQHF. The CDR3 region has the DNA TGTGCCAGCAGTGTTAGAAGGGCTGGGGCTGATAGCAATCAGCCCCAGCATTTT.

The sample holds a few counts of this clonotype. The CDR3 nucleotides read TGTGCCAGCAGAACAGGGCTGCGGGAGCTGTTTTTT. It codes for CASRTGLRELFF. This chain uses TRBV28 with TRBJ2-2, with D perhaps TRBD1 (6 bases). Germline V gene data show CDR1 as MDHEN and CDR2 as SYDVKM. Trimming shortened V by 6 bases and J by 9 bases, and 11 bases separated the two germline ends. This CDR3 spans 12 amino acids.

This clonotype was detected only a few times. CDR3 coding DNA: TGTGCCAGCAGTTTCTTACAGGGACCCTACGAGCAGTACTTC. Translated, it gives CASSFLQGPYEQYF. V gene TRBV27 combines with J gene TRBJ2-7, with D tentatively TRBD1 (6 bases). The length of the CDR3 is 14 residues. Germline V CDR1 and CDR2: MNHEY, SMNVEV (reference sequence). The germline V and J ends were trimmed by 3 bases and 2 bases, with 11 bases remaining between them.

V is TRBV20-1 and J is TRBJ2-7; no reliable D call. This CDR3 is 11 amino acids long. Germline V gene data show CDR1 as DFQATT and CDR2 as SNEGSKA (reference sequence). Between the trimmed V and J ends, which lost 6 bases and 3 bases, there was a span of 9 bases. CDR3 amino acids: CSAKDLYEQYF. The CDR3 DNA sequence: TGCAGTGCCAAGGACCTCTACGAGCAGTACTTC.

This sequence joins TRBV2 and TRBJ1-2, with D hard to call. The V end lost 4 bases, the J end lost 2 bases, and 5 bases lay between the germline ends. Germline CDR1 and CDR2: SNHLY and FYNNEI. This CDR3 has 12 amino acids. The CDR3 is CASSAGNYGYTF. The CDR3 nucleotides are TGTGCCAGCAGTGCCGGAAACTATGGCTACACCTTC.

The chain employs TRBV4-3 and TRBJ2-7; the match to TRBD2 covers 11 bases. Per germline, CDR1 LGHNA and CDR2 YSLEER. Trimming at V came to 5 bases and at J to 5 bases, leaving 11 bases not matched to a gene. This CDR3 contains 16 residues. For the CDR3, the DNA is TGCGCCAGCAGCACACTAGCGGGAGCACGGATTGACGAGCAGTACTTC. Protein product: CASSTLAGARIDEQYF.

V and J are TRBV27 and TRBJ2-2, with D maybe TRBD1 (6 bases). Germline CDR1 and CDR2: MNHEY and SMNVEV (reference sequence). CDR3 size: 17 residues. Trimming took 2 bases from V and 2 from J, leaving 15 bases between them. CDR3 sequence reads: CASSLSIGRGNTGELFF. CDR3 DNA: TGTGCCAGCAGTTTAAGTATCGGCAGGGGAAACACCGGGGAGCTGTTTTTT.

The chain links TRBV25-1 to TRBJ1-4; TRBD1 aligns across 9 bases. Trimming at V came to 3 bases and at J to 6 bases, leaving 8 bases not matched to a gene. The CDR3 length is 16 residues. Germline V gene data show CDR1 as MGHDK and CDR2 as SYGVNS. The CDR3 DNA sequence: TGTGCCAGCAGTGATACACACAGGGGGCACGATGAAAAACTGTTTTTT. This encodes CASSDTHRGHDEKLFF.

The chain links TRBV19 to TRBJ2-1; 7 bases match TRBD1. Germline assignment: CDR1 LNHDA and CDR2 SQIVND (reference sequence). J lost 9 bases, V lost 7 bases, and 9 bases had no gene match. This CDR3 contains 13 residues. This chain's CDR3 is CASNRGILGEQFF. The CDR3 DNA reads TGTGCCAGTAACAGGGGTATTTTGGGTGAGCAGTTCTTC.

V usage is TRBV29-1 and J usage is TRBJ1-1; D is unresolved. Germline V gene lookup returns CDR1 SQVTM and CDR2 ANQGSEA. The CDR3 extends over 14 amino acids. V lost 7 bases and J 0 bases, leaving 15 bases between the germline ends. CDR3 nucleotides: TGCAGCGCAGATCTCACCTACATGAACACTGAAGCTTTCTTT. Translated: CSADLTYMNTEAFF.

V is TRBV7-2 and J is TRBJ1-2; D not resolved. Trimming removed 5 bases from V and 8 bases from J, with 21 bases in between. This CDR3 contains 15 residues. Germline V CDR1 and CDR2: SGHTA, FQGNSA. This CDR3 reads CASSPEGLAVYGYTF. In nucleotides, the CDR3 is TGTGCCAGCAGCCCCGAAGGGTTGGCGGTTTACGGCTACACCTTC.